These 28 T cell receptor beta chains share one sample of origin, sequenced in a study of a mutant IDH1 vaccine in newly diagnosed glioma. TCRdb's table, derived via immunoSEQ multiplex PCR, lists solely in-frame clones and lacks some. The sample holds under 70,000 clones, 70% to 90% seen once. Described time point: week 5, during vaccination. In the vaccine, a single dose held 300 ug of the mutant IDH1 20-mer peptide, along with topical imiquimod. Their recognized antigens are unknown. The specimen was PBMCs, collected from a glioma patient whose treatment included an IDH1 peptide vaccine. Receptors were obtained from a man aged 25-40 years with glioma.

The J gene is TRBJ2-5, the V gene TRBV7-9; 7 nucleotides line up with TRBD2. The CDR3 is made up of 14 amino acids. V dropped 3 bases and J dropped 2; count of bases not matched to a gene: 3. From germline, CDR1 is SEHNR and CDR2 FQNEAQ (reference sequence). The CDR3, as DNA: TGTGCCAGCAGCTTTCCGGGACTACAAGAGACCCAGTACTTC. Translated, it gives CASSFPGLQETQYF.

The chain joins TRBV5-4 to TRBJ2-1; D remains unclear. V shed 4 bases and J shed 3 bases, with 14 bases lying between them. CDR3 size: 15 residues. Germline-derived CDR1 and CDR2 are SGHNT and YYREEE (reference sequence). CDR3 sequence: CASSRGPFNYNEQFF. The CDR3, as DNA: TGTGCCAGCAGCAGAGGACCATTCAACTACAATGAGCAGTTCTTC.

The chain employs TRBV4-2 and TRBJ1-1; maybe TRBD1 (6 bases). Trimming left V 5 bases short and J 1 base short, with 11 bases between. Germline values: CDR1 LGHNA, CDR2 YNFKEQ. The CDR3 contains 14 residues. CDR3 sequence: CASSSGTKNTEAFF. The CDR3 DNA reads as TGTGCCAGCAGCTCCGGGACAAAGAACACTGAAGCTTTCTTT.

This chain connects TRBV6-6 to TRBJ1-6; 8 nucleotides align to TRBD1. The CDR3 runs to 14 residues. Germline-derived CDR1 and CDR2 are MNHNY and SVGAGI (reference sequence). With 7 bases clipped from V and 6 bases from J, the junction kept 5 bases outside the gene matches. In nucleotides, the CDR3 is TGTGCCAGCAAAAGGGACAGGATTAATTCACCCCTCCACTTT. This gives the protein CASKRDRINSPLHF.

The CDR3, as DNA: TGTGCCACCGTCGGGACAGGGAGTGTAGTAGAGCTGTTTTTT. Protein: CATVGTGSVVELFF. This sequence joins TRBV28 and TRBJ2-2; 9 bases agree with TRBD1. This CDR3 has 14 amino acids. J lost 11 bases, V lost 10 bases, and 14 bases had no gene match. The germline CDR1 and CDR2 sequences are MDHEN and SYDVKM.

Only one count was recorded for this clone. The rearrangement links TRBV7-2 to TRBJ1-2, with 7 bases aligning to TRBD1. The CDR3 length is 15 residues. Germline CDR1 reads SGHTA; CDR2 reads FQGNSA. The V segment lost 5 bases and the J segment 4 bases; nucleotides outside the gene matches: 10. This CDR3 reads CASSPRETGIYGYTF. The CDR3, as DNA: TGTGCCAGCAGCCCCCGTGAGACAGGGATCTATGGCTACACCTTC.

The V gene is TRBV11-3, the J gene TRBJ2-3; 10 bases line up with TRBD2. Germline V gene data show CDR1 as SGHNT and CDR2 as YENEEA. This CDR3 has 18 amino acids. V lost 1 base to trimming and J lost 2 bases; unmatched junction nucleotides: 9. Written as DNA, the CDR3 is TGTGCCAGCAGCTTAGGGGTTCCTGGACTAGCGGACACAGATACGCAGTATTTT. Protein product: CASSLGVPGLADTDTQYF.

This chain connects TRBV9 to TRBJ1-3; 12 bases agree with TRBD1. After removal of 5 bases from V and 2 bases from J, the junction contained 8 bases not matched to a gene. Germline V lookup: CDR1 SGDLS, CDR2 YYNGEE. This CDR3 is built from 17 residues. CDR3 region: CASRPGQGASAGNTIYF. CDR3 bases: TGTGCCAGCAGACCGGGACAGGGGGCCTCGGCTGGAAACACCATATATTTT.

V is TRBV9 and J is TRBJ2-5; possibly TRBD1 for D (6 bases). Germline V gene sequence: CDR1 SGDLS, CDR2 YYNGEE. V was cut by 4 bases and J by 3 bases, with 13 bases left in between. The CDR3 runs 14 residues. The CDR3 region is CASSPHRVEETQYF. The CDR3 bases are TGTGCCAGCAGCCCTCACAGGGTGGAAGAGACCCAGTACTTC.

Note on this clone: Other DNA sequences from this sample encode an identical CDR3 as well. The CDR3 DNA sequence: TGTGCCAGCTCACCTCAAGAGACCCAGTACTTC. Amino acid sequence: CASSPQETQYF. The chain links TRBV18 to TRBJ2-5, with D unresolved. The V gene's germline CDR1 is KGHSH and CDR2 LQKENI. CDR3 size: 11 residues. V lost 3 bases, J lost 2 bases, and 1 base lay in between. Looking up the rest from reference TRBV18 and TRBJ2-5 gives the full variable domain: NAGVMQNPRHLVRRRGQEARLRCSPMKGHSHVYWYRQLPEEGLKFMVYLQKENIIDESGMPKERFSAEFPKEGPSILRIQQVVRGDSAAYFCASSPQETQYFGPGTRLLVL.

This chain joins TRBV2 and TRBJ2-2; D is undetermined. Germline V gene sequence: CDR1 SNHLY, CDR2 FYNNEI. There are 15 residues in the CDR3. With 2 bases removed from V and 8 bases from J, the gap between germline ends came to 15 bases. The CDR3 nucleotides are TGTGCCAGCAGTGAAATGCCCCTTGCAGGAGGGGAGCTGTTTTTT. Translated: CASSEMPLAGGELFF.

V is TRBV28 and J is TRBJ1-3, with D maybe TRBD1 (6 bases). Trimming pared 4 bases from V and 4 bases from J, leaving 17 bases between. This CDR3 spans 16 amino acids. Per germline, CDR1 MDHEN and CDR2 SYDVKM. CDR3 residues: CASSSSRDMKGNTIYF. The CDR3 coding sequence is TGTGCCAGCAGTTCAAGCCGGGACATGAAGGGAAACACCATATATTTT.

The chain carries TRBV21-1 and TRBJ1-5. TRBV21-1 is termed a pseudogene. The CDR3 covers 17 residues. The CDR3 spells CASSKEGGKDGNQPQHF. The CDR3 DNA reads as TGTGCCAGCAGCAAAGAGGGAGGGAAGGATGGCAATCAGCCCCAGCATTTT.

The V gene is TRBV9, the J gene TRBJ1-5; D ambiguous. This CDR3 region has 14 residues. Germline-derived CDR1 and CDR2 are SGDLS and YYNGEE. V lost 0 bases and J 8 bases, leaving 12 bases between the germline ends. The CDR3 coding sequence is TGTGCCAGCAGCGTAGACAGTACGATGAAGCCCCAGCATTTT. Translated, it gives CASSVDSTMKPQHF.

This sequence joins TRBV28 and TRBJ2-5, with 8 bases fitting TRBD2. J lost 2 bases, V lost 3 bases, and 11 bases had no gene match. Germline loops: CDR1 MDHEN, CDR2 SYDVKM. This CDR3 comprises 17 residues. The chain's CDR3 is CASSFIYWRGVQETQYF. Here the CDR3 DNA reads TGTGCCAGCAGTTTTATCTACTGGCGGGGGGTTCAAGAGACCCAGTACTTC.

This clone was seen a handful of times. The rearrangement uses TRBV5-1 and TRBJ1-1, with D uncertain. This CDR3 spans 16 amino acids. Germline V gene sequence: CDR1 SGHRS, CDR2 YFSETQ. Trimming stripped 0 bases from V and 0 bases from J, with 12 bases between. The CDR3 loop is CASSLGREVMNTEAFF. DNA of the CDR3: TGCGCCAGCAGCTTGGGTAGGGAGGTGATGAACACTGAAGCTTTCTTT.

The chain combines TRBV5-8 with TRBJ1-5, with D possibly matching TRBD1 (5 bases). Germline V gene sequence: CDR1 SGHTS, CDR2 YDEGEE. V lost 0 bases and J 1 base, leaving 8 bases between the germline ends. The CDR3 loop spans 15 amino acids. The CDR3 DNA reads TGTGCCAGCAGCTTGGCGGGGCGAAGCAATCAGCCCCAGCATTTT. Amino acids: CASSLAGRSNQPQHF.

The rearrangement joins TRBV11-2 to TRBJ2-3, with TRBD1 matching 12 bases. Germline-derived CDR1 and CDR2 are SGHAT and FQNNGV. V shed 5 bases, J shed 0 bases, and the junction held 9 bases outside the gene matches. The length of the CDR3 is 18 residues. CDR3 bases: TGTGCCAGCAGCCAACTGGGACAGGGGGCCTTTAGCACAGATACGCAGTATTTT. Translating gives CASSQLGQGAFSTDTQYF.

The chain couples TRBV13 to TRBJ2-7; D remains unclear. CDR1 and CDR2 (germline): PRHDT, FYEKMQ (reference sequence). The V end was cut by 1 base, the J end by 2 bases, with 15 bases between. The CDR3 is 16 amino acids. The CDR3 DNA reads as TGTGCCAGCAGCTTAGCGGCCAGAACGCCCCCCTACGAGCAGTACTTC. Amino acids: CASSLAARTPPYEQYF.

The chain recombines TRBV19 with TRBJ2-3; TRBD2 agrees at 7 bases. Germline V gives CDR1 LNHDA, CDR2 SQIVND (reference sequence). Trimming cost V 2 bases and J 5 bases; bases outside gene matches: 7. The CDR3 is 15 residues long. CDR3 loop: CASSIFAGDLDTQYF. In nucleotides, the CDR3 is TGTGCCAGTAGTATATTCGCGGGGGATCTAGATACGCAGTATTTT.

The V gene is TRBV4-1, the J gene TRBJ1-1; 7 bases map to TRBD1. J lost 0 bases, V lost 1 base, and 2 bases had no gene match. The CDR3 runs 15 residues. The germline CDR1 and CDR2 sequences are MGHRA and YSYEKL. The CDR3 DNA reads TGCGCCAGCAGCCAAGTGGGACAGCTGAACACTGAAGCTTTCTTT. It yields the protein CASSQVGQLNTEAFF.

The chain employs TRBV19 and TRBJ2-2, with D unresolved. This CDR3 spans 14 amino acids. Germline CDR1 and CDR2: LNHDA and SQIVND (reference sequence). Trimming pared 3 bases from V and 4 bases from J, leaving 9 bases between. The CDR3 nucleotides read TGTGCCAGTAGTATCGAGCAGACCACCGGGGAGCTGTTTTTT. Protein product: CASSIEQTTGELFF.

The rearrangement links TRBV5-1 to TRBJ2-5, with a tentative D call TRBD1 (6 bases). Matching the DNA end better, TRBJ2-7 makes the J call doubtful. Germline values: CDR1 SGHRS, CDR2 YFSETQ. The CDR3 spans 14 residues. The CDR3 DNA is TGCGCCAGCAGCACTCAGGGGCCCGACTACGAGCAGTACTTC. It specifies CASSTQGPDYEQYF.

The V call is TRBV5-1, the J call TRBJ2-5; the match to TRBD1 covers 10 bases. The CDR3 spans 17 residues. Germline values: CDR1 SGHRS, CDR2 YFSETQ. V gave up 0 bases and J gave up 1 base; unmatched junction bases: 6. The CDR3 loop reads CASSLAGDRGSQETQYF. CDR3 sequence (DNA): TGCGCCAGCAGCTTGGCCGGGGACAGGGGCTCCCAAGAGACCCAGTACTTC. Together with reference TRBV5-1 and TRBJ2-5, the CDR3 gives the full variable domain: KAGVTQTPRYLIKTRGQQVTLSCSPISGHRSVSWYQQTPGQGLQFLFEYFSETQRNKGNFPGRFSGRQFSNSRSEMNVSTLELGDSALYLCASSLAGDRGSQETQYFGPGTRLLVL.

The genes are TRBV14 and TRBJ1-1, with D uncertain. V shed 0 bases and J shed 4 bases, with 9 bases lying between them. In germline, CDR1 is SGHDN, CDR2 FVKESK. This CDR3 contains 14 residues. CDR3 in DNA: TGTGCCAGCAGCCAAGATTGGTGGGCCACTGAAGCTTTCTTT. It encodes CASSQDWWATEAFF.

Worth noting for this clone: One end of the junction varies from germline; a read error may be responsible. V gene TRBV7-1 combines with J gene TRBJ1-1, with D hard to call. TRBV7-1 is treated as an ORF (open reading frame) with a function not yet certain. The CDR3 is made up of 12 amino acids. In DNA form, the CDR3 reads TGTGCCAGCAGCTATGGGAACGCTGAAGCTTTCTTT. Its translation is CASSYGNAEAFF.

V and J are TRBV5-1 and TRBJ2-5, with D possibly TRBD1 on 5 matching bases. The germline V gene encodes CDR1 SGHRS and CDR2 YFSETQ. This CDR3 spans 14 amino acids. Trimming shortened V by 2 bases and J by 0 bases, and 8 bases separated the two germline ends. Here the CDR3 reads CASSFNRNQETQYF. In DNA form, the CDR3 reads TGCGCCAGCAGCTTCAACAGGAACCAAGAGACCCAGTACTTC.

This clone was observed once. The chain has TRBV27 and TRBJ2-5, with 9 nucleotides matching TRBD2. The germline gives CDR1 MNHEY, CDR2 SMNVEV (reference sequence). This CDR3 has 16 amino acids. V lost 3 bases to trimming and J lost 5 bases; unmatched junction nucleotides: 10. The CDR3 spells CASSFNSGGLIETQYF. In nucleotides, the CDR3 is TGTGCCAGCAGTTTCAATAGCGGGGGCCTAATTGAGACCCAGTACTTC.